These 14 T cell receptor beta chains originate from one sample sequenced in a study of tumor and adjacent non-tumor tissue in lung cancer. The template was RNA from unsorted bulk tissue. The library came from three nested PCR rounds adapted from ARM-PCR protocols. TCRdb independently ran MiXCR on the multiplex PCR reads; one entry per CDR3 protein. The sample has 120,000 to 150,000 distinct CDR3 sequences, around 60% seen once; the top ten hold about 18%. The sample comprised lung tumor tissue. These receptors all come from a man aged 55 to 70 with small cell lung cancer.

The chain couples TRBV20-1 to TRBJ2-7; no reliable D call. Germline values: CDR1 DFQATT, CDR2 SNEGSKA (reference sequence). The CDR3 is made up of 14 amino acids. V was cut by 5 bases and J by 1 base, with 15 bases left in between. Here the CDR3 DNA reads TGCAGTGCTGGTTTGCAGGAGTCGTCCTACGAGCAGTACTTC. Translation gives CSAGLQESSYEQYF.

Worth noting for this clonotype: Lacking the conserved final phenylalanine or tryptophan, this CDR3 likely reflects a read error. V is TRBV6-5 and J is TRBJ1-4; tentatively, D is TRBD1 (5 bases). Germline-derived CDR1 and CDR2 are MNHEY and SVGAGI. This CDR3 has 15 amino acids. The V and J ends lost 6 bases and 6 bases respectively, with 17 bases between them. CDR3 bases: TGTGCCAGCAGCCCCGCCGGGGGTTGTGATGAAAAACTGTTTGTT. It is translated as CASSPAGGCDEKLFV.

The chain couples TRBV5-1 to TRBJ2-5; no clear D. Deletions cut 4 bases from V and 3 bases from J, with 16 bases between. Germline V gives CDR1 SGHRS, CDR2 YFSETQ. The CDR3 sequence is 15 residues long. CDR3 coding DNA: TGCGCCAGCAGCCCGACGGCTAGTGGGGAAGAGACCCAGTACTTC. Amino acids: CASSPTASGEETQYF.

In the case of this clonotype: The CDR3 ends on some other residue instead of the conserved phenylalanine or tryptophan, so this is likely a read error. The chain joins TRBV6-1 to TRBJ2-3; 16 nucleotides agree with TRBD2. Per germline, CDR1 MNHNS and CDR2 SASEGT. This CDR3 comprises 16 residues. The CDR3 nucleotides are TGCGCCAGCAGTGAGGGACTAGCGGGGGGGTCAGATACGCAGTATTAT. Amino acids: CASSEGLAGGSDTQYY.

The rearrangement joins TRBV20-1 to TRBJ1-1; D not certain. The CDR3 totals 15 residues. The germline CDR1 and CDR2 sequences are DFQATT and SNEGSKA (reference sequence). V lost 0 bases, J lost 4 bases, and 15 bases lay in between. The CDR3 nucleotides read TGCAGTGCTAGAGATCCCAGCCAGGCGAGCACTGAAGCTTTCTTT. Encoded protein: CSARDPSQASTEAFF.

On this clonotype: This CDR3 fails to terminate in the conserved phenylalanine or tryptophan, so it likely reflects a read error. It is unclear where the CDR3 begins or ends on the DNA, so no DNA is shown, and the CDR3 is as TCRdb lists it. CDR3 protein: CACSLDRTLFGEPFV. The V and J genes are TRBV11-3 and TRBJ2-2. The CDR3 is 15 residues long, counting both termini. Germline V gives CDR1 SGHNT, CDR2 YENEEA.

Comments on this clonotype: A junction end diverges from the germline sequence, so it may reflect a read error. V is TRBV20-1 and J is TRBJ2-7; D gene ambiguous. CDR1 is DFQATT and CDR2 is SNEGSKA in the germline V gene (reference sequence). This CDR3 has 13 amino acids. CDR3 amino acids: CSVRDPGPDEQYF. Written as DNA, the CDR3 is TGCAGTGTTAGAGACCCAGGTCCGGACGAGCAGTACTTC.

The chain joins TRBV20-1 to TRBJ2-7; no reliable D call. V lost 3 bases and J 4 bases, leaving 13 bases between the germline ends. Germline loops: CDR1 DFQATT, CDR2 SNEGSKA (reference sequence). The CDR3 consists of 13 residues. The CDR3 nucleotides are TGCAGTGCTAGCACGTCAGGTGTATACGAGCAGTACTTC. Translated, it gives CSASTSGVYEQYF.

The chain links TRBV6-1 to TRBJ1-3, with D perhaps TRBD1 (6 bases). CDR3 length: 15 residues. Germline loops: CDR1 MNHNS, CDR2 SASEGT. V gave up 6 bases and J gave up 0 bases, with 12 bases separating them. The CDR3 sequence is CASSQGPSSGNTIYF. CDR3 nucleotide sequence: TGTGCCAGCAGCCAGGGGCCGAGCTCTGGAAACACCATATATTTT.

This clonotype was recorded once. The CDR3 does not close with the conserved phenylalanine or tryptophan, likely indicating a read error. V usage is TRBV11-3 and J usage is TRBJ1-1; D gene uncertain. The length of the CDR3 is 14 residues. Germline CDR1 SGHNT, CDR2 YENEEA. CDR3: CASNLVLLGTEAFS. DNA of the CDR3: TGTGCCAGCAACTTAGTATTGCTTGGCACTGAAGCTTTCTCT.

To note about this clonotype: This CDR3 fails to terminate in the conserved phenylalanine or tryptophan, so it likely reflects a read error. This chain links TRBV11-2 with TRBJ2-5; D is perhaps TRBD1 (5 bases). The V gene's germline CDR1 is SGHAT and CDR2 FQNNGV. The CDR3 length is 13 residues. The CDR3 reads CPSSWGPGETQYL. The CDR3 DNA is TGTCCCAGCAGTTGGGGCCCGGGAGAGACCCAGTACCTC.

Remarks on this clonotype: The CDR3 does not close with the conserved phenylalanine or tryptophan, likely indicating a read error. The limits of the CDR3 on the DNA are not certain, so only TCRdb's listed CDR3 is given. V gene TRBV11-2 combines with J gene TRBJ2-1; TRBD2 is the table's D call, not checked against the DNA. A total of 15 residues make up the CDR3, ends included. Germline-derived CDR1 and CDR2 are SGHAT and FQNNGV. CDR3 residues: CTSSFGSGRAGEQFL.

The genes are TRBV29-1 and TRBJ2-2; 8 bases map to TRBD1. CDR3 length equals 15 residues. Germline loops: CDR1 SQVTM, CDR2 ANQGSEA. After removal of 5 bases from V and 6 bases from J, the junction contained 11 bases not matched to a gene. CDR3 loop: CSVWSETGAPGELFF. DNA for the CDR3: TGCAGCGTTTGGTCCGAGACAGGGGCCCCCGGGGAGCTGTTTTTT.

This clonotype has just one count. A read error may account for a junction end that differs from germline. This chain links TRBV11-2 with TRBJ2-1, with TRBD2 matching 8 bases. Germline assignment: CDR1 SGHAT and CDR2 FQNNGV. The CDR3 length is 13 residues. The CDR3 coding sequence is TGTGTGAGCAGACGGGGGGGTTACATTGAGCAGTTCTTC. The encoded protein is CVSRRGGYIEQFF.